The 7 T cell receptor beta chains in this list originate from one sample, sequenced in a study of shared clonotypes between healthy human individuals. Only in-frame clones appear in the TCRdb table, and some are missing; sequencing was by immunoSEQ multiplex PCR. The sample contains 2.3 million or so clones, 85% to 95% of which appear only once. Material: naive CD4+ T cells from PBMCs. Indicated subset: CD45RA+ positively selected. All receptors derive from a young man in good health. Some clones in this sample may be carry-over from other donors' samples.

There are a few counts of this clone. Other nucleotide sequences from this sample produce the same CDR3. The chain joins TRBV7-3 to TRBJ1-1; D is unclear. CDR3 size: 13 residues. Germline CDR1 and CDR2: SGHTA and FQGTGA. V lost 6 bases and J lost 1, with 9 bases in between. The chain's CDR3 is CASSLTRNTEAFF. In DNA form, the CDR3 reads TGTGCCAGCAGTCTTACAAGGAACACTGAAGCTTTCTTT.

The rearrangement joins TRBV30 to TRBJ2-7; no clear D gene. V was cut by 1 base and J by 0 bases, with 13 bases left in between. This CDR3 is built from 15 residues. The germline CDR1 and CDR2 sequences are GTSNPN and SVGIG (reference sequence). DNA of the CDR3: TGTGCCTGGAGTGGAATCGGATTGGGCTCCTACGAGCAGTACTTC. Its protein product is CAWSGIGLGSYEQYF.

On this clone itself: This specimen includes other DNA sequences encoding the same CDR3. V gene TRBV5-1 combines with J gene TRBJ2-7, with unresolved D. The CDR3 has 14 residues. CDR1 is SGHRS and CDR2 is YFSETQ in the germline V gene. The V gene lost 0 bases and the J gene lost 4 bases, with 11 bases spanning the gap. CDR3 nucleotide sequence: TGCGCCAGCAGCTTGGGCGGATCTGGGTACGAGCAGTACTTC. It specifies CASSLGGSGYEQYF. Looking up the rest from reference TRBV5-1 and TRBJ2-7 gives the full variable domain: KAGVTQTPRYLIKTRGQQVTLSCSPISGHRSVSWYQQTPGQGLQFLFEYFSETQRNKGNFPGRFSGRQFSNSRSEMNVSTLELGDSALYLCASSLGGSGYEQYFGPGTRLTVT.

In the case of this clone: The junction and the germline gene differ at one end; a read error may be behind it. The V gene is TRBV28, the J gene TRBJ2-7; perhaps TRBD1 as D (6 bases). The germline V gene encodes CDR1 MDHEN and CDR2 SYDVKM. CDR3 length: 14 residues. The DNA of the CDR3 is TGTACCAGCAGTGTACCTCGAATCCGGGACACTCCGTATTTC. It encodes CTSSVPRIRDTPYF.

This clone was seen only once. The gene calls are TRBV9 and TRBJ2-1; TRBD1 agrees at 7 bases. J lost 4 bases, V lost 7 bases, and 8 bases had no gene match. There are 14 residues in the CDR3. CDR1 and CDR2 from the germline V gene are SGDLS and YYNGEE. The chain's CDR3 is CASGDRAFYNEQFF. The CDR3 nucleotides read TGTGCCAGCGGGGACAGAGCCTTTTACAATGAGCAGTTCTTC. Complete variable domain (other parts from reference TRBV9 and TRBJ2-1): DSGVTQTPKHLITATGQRVTLRCSPRSGDLSVYWYQQSLDQGLQFLIQYYNGEERAKGNILERFSAQQFPDLHSELNLSSLELGDSALYFCASGDRAFYNEQFFGPGTRLTVL.

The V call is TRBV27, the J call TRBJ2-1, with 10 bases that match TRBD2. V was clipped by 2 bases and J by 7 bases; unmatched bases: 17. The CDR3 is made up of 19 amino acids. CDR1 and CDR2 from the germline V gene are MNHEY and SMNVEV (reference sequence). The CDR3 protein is CASSLGGRWGLAGVNEQFF. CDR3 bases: TGTGCCAGCAGTTTAGGGGGCCGCTGGGGCCTAGCGGGAGTAAATGAGCAGTTCTTC.

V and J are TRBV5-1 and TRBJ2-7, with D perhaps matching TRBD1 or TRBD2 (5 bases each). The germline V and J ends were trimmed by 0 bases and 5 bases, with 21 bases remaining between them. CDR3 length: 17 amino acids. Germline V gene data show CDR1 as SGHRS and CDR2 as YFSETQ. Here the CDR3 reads CASSLVAVGTLGDEQYF. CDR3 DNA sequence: TGCGCCAGCAGCTTGGTTGCGGTCGGGACCCTCGGGGACGAGCAGTACTTC.